This T cell receptor (beta chain) was retrieved from a study of shared clonotypes between healthy human individuals. Study information: Those who served as donors were a couple of women and three men between the ages of 18 and 49.

Negatively enriched CD4+ T cells were divided by CD45RA into naive and memory. The study ran the assay at deep level. Data came from immunoSEQ multiplex PCR; TCRdb stores just in-frame clones and leaves some out. The sample lists over a million clones, 70% to 80% occurring once. CDR3 length equals 16 residues. Looked up from germline, CDR1 is MDHEN and CDR2 is SYDVKM. V was cut by 5 bases and J by 4 bases, with 19 bases left in between. Study-level results: It was the few donors that limited the genetic and exposure-history diversity represented.

As regards this clone: Its antigen is unknown.

The chain uses TRBV28 and TRBJ2-3, with unresolved D. Sequences were obtained from memory CD4+ T cells from PBMCs. As for subset: CD45RA-negative fraction. The clonotype comes from a man aged 18-30 years in good health. Some clones in this sample may be carry-over from other donors' samples. The CDR3 loop reads CASSPFAFTIPDTQYF. CDR3 in DNA: TGTGCCAGCAGTCCTTTCGCTTTCACGATCCCAGATACGCAGTATTTT.